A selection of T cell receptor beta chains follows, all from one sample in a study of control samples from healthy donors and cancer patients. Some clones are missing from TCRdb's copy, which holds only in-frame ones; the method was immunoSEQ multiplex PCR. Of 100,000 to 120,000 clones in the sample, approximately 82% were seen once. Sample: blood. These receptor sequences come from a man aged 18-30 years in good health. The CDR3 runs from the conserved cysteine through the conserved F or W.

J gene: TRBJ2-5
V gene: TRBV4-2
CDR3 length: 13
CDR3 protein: CASSFSGGKTQYF

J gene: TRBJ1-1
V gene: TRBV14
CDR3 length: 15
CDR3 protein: CASSQADRPNTEAFF

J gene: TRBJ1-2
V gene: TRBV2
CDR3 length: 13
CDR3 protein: CASRAQGTYGYTF

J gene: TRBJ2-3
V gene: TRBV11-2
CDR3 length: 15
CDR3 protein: CASSSSGRSTDTQYF

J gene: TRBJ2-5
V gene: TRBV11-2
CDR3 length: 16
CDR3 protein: CASSLDSRGRQETQYF

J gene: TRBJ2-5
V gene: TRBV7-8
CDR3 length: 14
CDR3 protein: CASSPVQPIETQYF

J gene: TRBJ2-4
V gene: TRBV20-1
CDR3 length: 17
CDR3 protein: CSASDPRTYVAKNIQYF

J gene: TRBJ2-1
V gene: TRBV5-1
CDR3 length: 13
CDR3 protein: CASSGPTVGEQFF

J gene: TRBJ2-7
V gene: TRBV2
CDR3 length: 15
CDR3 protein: CASTPPGQTLYEQYF

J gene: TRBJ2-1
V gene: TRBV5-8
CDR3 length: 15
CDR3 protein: CASSLYQGAGNEQFF

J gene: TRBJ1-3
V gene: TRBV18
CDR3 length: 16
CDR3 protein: CASSPKDGSSGNTIYF

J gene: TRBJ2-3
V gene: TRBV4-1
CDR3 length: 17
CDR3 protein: CASSQVPASTSTDTQYF

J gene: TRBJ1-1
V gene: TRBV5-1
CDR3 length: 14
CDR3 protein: CASSLAGDNTEAFF

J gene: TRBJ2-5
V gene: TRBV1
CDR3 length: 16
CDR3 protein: CTSSQVGQGLQETQYF

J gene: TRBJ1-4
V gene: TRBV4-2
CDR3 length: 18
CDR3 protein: CASSQAGTGGGRYEKLFF

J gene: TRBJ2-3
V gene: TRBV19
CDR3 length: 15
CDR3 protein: CASTPGSGGGDTQYF

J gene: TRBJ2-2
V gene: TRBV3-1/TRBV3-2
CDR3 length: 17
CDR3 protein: CASSQEFRIGNTGELFF

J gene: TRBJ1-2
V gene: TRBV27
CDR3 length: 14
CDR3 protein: CASSLGGLNYGYTF

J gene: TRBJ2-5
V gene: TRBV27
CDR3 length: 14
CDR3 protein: CASSLAGQPATQYF

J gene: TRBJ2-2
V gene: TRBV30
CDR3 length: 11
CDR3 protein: CAWRGTGELFF

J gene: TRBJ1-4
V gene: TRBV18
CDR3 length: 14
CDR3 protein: CASSPVRNNEKLFF

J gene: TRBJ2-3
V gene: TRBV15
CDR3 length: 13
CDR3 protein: CATSRDFTDTQYF

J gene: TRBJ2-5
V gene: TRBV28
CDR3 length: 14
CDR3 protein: CASSPQGAWETQYF

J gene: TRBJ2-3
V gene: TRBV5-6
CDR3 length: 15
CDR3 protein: CASTKTGGPADTQYF

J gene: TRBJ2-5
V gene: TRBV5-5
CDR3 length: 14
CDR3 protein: CASSRTPAGETQYF